The rows below give T cell receptor beta chains drawn from one sample of a study of T cell changes during pregnancy in multiple sclerosis. Only in-frame clones appear in the TCRdb table, and some are missing; sequencing was by immunoSEQ multiplex PCR. The sample lists approximately 79,000 clones, about 93% occurring once. This sample comprised peripheral blood, obtained in the second trimester of pregnancy. The receptor set was obtained from a female donor in good health, enrolled as a control in a pregnancy study. The CDR3 runs from the conserved cysteine through the conserved F or W.

v_gene,j_gene,CDR3aa
TRBV9,TRBJ1-2,CASSPPGQNYGYTF
TRBV7-6,TRBJ2-2,CASSLASRNTGELFF
TRBV18,TRBJ2-2,CASSPSRGPQGTGELFF
TRBV27,TRBJ2-7,CASSLQYRVSYEQYF
TRBV27,TRBJ1-6,CASSPTGGHRNSPLHF
TRBV14,TRBJ1-2,CASSQDREAYGYTF
TRBV4-2,TRBJ1-2,CASSRGSPGSHNYGYTF
TRBV27,TRBJ2-5,CASSLSLAGTETQYF
TRBV5-1,TRBJ1-2,CASSPDRGNYGYTF
TRBV4-3,TRBJ1-4,CASSQDILRGSGEKLFF
TRBV29-1,TRBJ1-2,CSGRTGDANYDLYGYTF
TRBV5-8,TRBJ1-1,CASSLAGGGTEAFF
TRBV5-5,TRBJ1-2,CASSLEGQALSGYTF
TRBV6-1,TRBJ1-2,CASSEFRRANYGYTF
TRBV7-2,TRBJ2-7,CASSLVVDEQYF
TRBV6-5,TRBJ1-5,CASRGSSGSNQPQHF
TRBV7-9,TRBJ2-1,CASRAGGGQSYNEQFF
TRBV6-5,TRBJ2-7,CASSWRDRRTYEQYF
TRBV30,TRBJ1-2,CAWTMDRDGYTF
TRBV2,TRBJ1-1,CASSEIGGGETEAFF
TRBV9,TRBJ1-4,CASSQGQSNEKLFF
TRBV27,TRBJ1-6,CASSSGTGLNSPLHF
TRBV19,TRBJ2-1,CATRGLAGGLDEQFF
TRBV7-9,TRBJ2-3,CASSLRGLDTQYF
TRBV5-1,TRBJ2-4,CASRTGARDIQYF